The 10 T cell receptor beta chains given below trace back to one sample, sequenced in a study of blood T cell repertoires in COVID-19. TCRdb keeps only in-frame clones here, not all; method: immunoSEQ multiplex PCR. The sample consists of around 200,000 clones, around 87% of them appearing once. The source material was peripheral blood. The receptors come from a woman at least 80 years old in a cohort sampled during active or convalescent COVID-19.

The chain carries TRBV10-1 and TRBJ2-3; D unresolved. V lost 5 bases to trimming and J lost 0 bases, with 12 bases between them. Germline V CDR1 and CDR2: WNHNN, SYGVQD (reference sequence). This CDR3 region has 15 residues. This CDR3 is CASSYGESSTDTQYF. In DNA, the CDR3 is TGCGCCAGCAGTTACGGAGAATCTAGCACAGATACGCAGTATTTT.

The chain couples TRBV20-1 to TRBJ2-1; D not certain. This CDR3 is 13 amino acids long. Deletions cut 3 bases from V and 7 bases from J, with 13 bases between. CDR1 is DFQATT, CDR2 SNEGSKA, per germline (reference sequence). The CDR3 nucleotides are TGCAGTGCTAGTGTCCCGCGGATGAATGAGCAGTTCTTC. Its protein is CSASVPRMNEQFF.

This chain uses TRBV7-2 with TRBJ1-6, with 7 bases that match TRBD1. The CDR3 spans 14 residues. Germline V gene data show CDR1 as SGHTA and CDR2 as FQGNSA. V lost 5 bases and J lost 10; bases outside the gene matches: 8. Written as DNA, the CDR3 is TGTGCCAGCAGCGTAGACAGGGTAGGCTCACCCCTCCACTTT. Its translation: CASSVDRVGSPLHF.

The chain uses TRBV20-1 and TRBJ1-2; D unclear. The CDR3 contains 13 residues. V was cut by 3 bases and J by 6 bases, with 14 bases left in between. Per germline, CDR1 DFQATT and CDR2 SNEGSKA (reference sequence). The CDR3: CSASTADFDGYTF. The CDR3 nucleotides read TGCAGTGCTAGTACGGCGGACTTTGATGGCTACACCTTC.

The genes are TRBV4-1 and TRBJ2-5, with 9 nucleotides matching TRBD1. This CDR3 contains 15 residues. CDR1 is MGHRA, CDR2 YSYEKL, per germline. V shed 1 base, J shed 4 bases, and the junction held 4 bases outside the gene matches. The CDR3 here is CASSQGGQGRETQYF. Written as DNA, the CDR3 is TGCGCCAGCAGCCAAGGGGGACAGGGAAGAGAGACCCAGTACTTC.

V and J are TRBV6-1 and TRBJ2-7, with D possibly being TRBD1 (6 bases). V was trimmed by 3 bases and J by 3 bases, leaving 12 bases between them. The CDR3 loop spans 14 amino acids. The germline V gene has CDR1 MNHNS and CDR2 SASEGT. The CDR3 DNA is TGTGCCAGCAGTGAGGGGACAAATAACTACGAGCAGTACTTC. Amino acids: CASSEGTNNYEQYF.

The chain recombines TRBV28 with TRBJ2-7; 7 positions agree with TRBD1. Per germline, CDR1 MDHEN and CDR2 SYDVKM. The CDR3 has 15 residues. After removal of 6 bases from V and 1 base from J, the junction contained 9 bases not matched to a gene. This CDR3 reads CASSPGTASSYEQYF. The DNA of the CDR3 is TGTGCCAGCAGCCCCGGGACAGCAAGTTCCTACGAGCAGTACTTC.

The chain is built from TRBV3-1 (or the pseudogene TRBV3-2) and TRBJ1-1; D gene ambiguous. Germline CDR1 and CDR2: LGHDT and YNNKEL (reference sequence). The V end was cut by 0 bases, the J end by 10 bases, with 9 bases between. This CDR3 is 12 amino acids long. CDR3 sequence reads: CASSQEFSGAFF. The CDR3 nucleotides read TGTGCCAGCAGCCAAGAGTTCAGCGGAGCTTTCTTT.

This chain links TRBV7-6 with TRBJ2-1; no clear D gene. The germline V gene has CDR1 SGHVS and CDR2 FNYEAQ. V was trimmed by 2 bases and J by 2 bases, leaving 10 bases between them. This CDR3 has 15 residues. The CDR3 sequence is CASSLLYRTYNEQFF. CDR3 coding DNA: TGTGCCAGCAGCTTATTGTATAGAACCTACAATGAGCAGTTCTTC.

The chain carries TRBV10-3 and TRBJ2-7, with 10 positions matching TRBD2. CDR3 size: 15 residues. Per the germline V gene, CDR1 is ENHRY and CDR2 is SYGVKD. V lost 3 bases and J lost 4; bases outside the gene matches: 6. CDR3 residues: CAISEKAGGQYEQYV. In nucleotides, the CDR3 is TGTGCCATCAGTGAAAAAGCGGGAGGGCAGTACGAGCAGTACGTC.